These 8 T cell receptor beta chains came from one sample sequenced in a study of identical twins. Using its own MiXCR run on the 5' RACE reads, TCRdb lists one record per CDR3 protein. The sample shows approximately 220,000 distinct CDR3 sequences, approximately 8.3% of them seen only once. This sample was also put to use in a study of yellow fever vaccine responses in identical twins.

Source material: memory (CD45RO+) T cells sorted from blood. These receptors were collected from a woman between 18 and 29 years old in good health.

This clonotype was counted at least ten times. The chain couples TRBV12-3 or TRBV12-4 to TRBJ2-7, with a weak D call TRBD1 (5 bases). The germline V and J ends were trimmed by 0 bases and 9 bases, with 12 bases remaining between them. The CDR3 runs 13 residues. The CDR3 nucleotides are TGTGCCAGCAGTTTAGCGTTCGACAGAGGGCAGTACTTC. Encoded protein: CASSLAFDRGQYF.

This clonotype was counted at least ten times. The J gene is TRBJ2-7, the V gene TRBV12-3 or TRBV12-4; 8 positions match TRBD1. Trimming at V came to 8 bases and at J to 7 bases, leaving 4 bases not matched to a gene. The CDR3 totals 11 residues. The CDR3 here is CASGTGQEQYF. As DNA, the CDR3 is TGTGCCAGCGGGACAGGACAGGAGCAGTACTTC.

This clonotype was picked up a small number of times. The chain combines TRBV30 with TRBJ2-5; D not certain. The CDR3 is 14 amino acids. Trimming took 5 bases from V and 3 from J, leaving 16 bases between them. Per the germline V gene, CDR1 is GTSNPN and CDR2 is SVGIG (reference sequence). The CDR3: CAWSLARSKETQYF. The CDR3 coding sequence is TGTGCCTGGTCTCTGGCTAGGTCGAAAGAGACCCAGTACTTC.

This clonotype was detected only a few times. V gene TRBV9 combines with J gene TRBJ2-2, with a weak D call TRBD1 (6 bases). The CDR3 runs 13 residues. V was clipped by 4 bases and J by 6 bases, with 10 bases between them. CDR1 SGDLS and CDR2 YYNGEE come from the germline V gene. This CDR3 reads CASSSRQAGELFF. CDR3 bases: TGTGCCAGCAGCTCGCGACAGGCCGGGGAGCTGTTTTTT.

This clonotype has a count of ten or more. This chain links TRBV12-3 or TRBV12-4 with TRBJ1-1; tentative D call: TRBD1 (6 bases). The CDR3 extends over 15 amino acids. V lost 3 bases to trimming and J lost 1 base, with 12 bases between them. The CDR3 protein is CASSFPDRENTEAFF. CDR3 coding DNA: TGTGCCAGCAGTTTTCCGGACAGAGAGAACACTGAAGCTTTCTTT.

V is TRBV20-1 and J is TRBJ2-3; D might be TRBD1 or TRBD2, each matching 6 bases. Germline V gives CDR1 DFQATT, CDR2 SNEGSKA (reference sequence). The CDR3 is 15 amino acids. The V gene lost 1 base and the J gene lost 4 bases, with 15 bases spanning the gap. The CDR3 DNA sequence: TGCAGTGCTAGAGGGGGGGCAGGGAAATCAGATACGCAGTATTTT. Translated, it gives CSARGGAGKSDTQYF.

This clonotype was counted only a few times. The rearrangement uses TRBV29-1 and TRBJ2-1; weak D call: TRBD1 (5 bases). V was cut by 6 bases and J by 8 bases, with 14 bases left in between. In germline, CDR1 is SQVTM, CDR2 ANQGSEA. This CDR3 is built from 12 residues. Here the CDR3 DNA reads TGCAGCGTAGATCCTACAGGCTATGAGCAGTTCTTC. Translation: CSVDPTGYEQFF.

The rearrangement links TRBV10-2 to TRBJ2-7; D not certain. Trimming left V 6 bases short and J 7 bases short, with 13 bases between. Looked up from germline, CDR1 is WSHSY and CDR2 is SAAADI. The length of the CDR3 is 12 residues. The CDR3 region is CASRLGDSEQYF. In DNA form, the CDR3 reads TGCGCCAGCAGGTTAGGAGATTCTGAGCAGTACTTC.